The subject of this entry is one T cell receptor beta chain. Its antigen is undetermined. Clones were read by immunoSEQ multiplex PCR, and TCRdb kept only the in-frame ones, dropping some. This table holds about 110,000 clones, 88% found once. The data are from a study of T cell responses to AZD1222 COVID-19 vaccine. V lost 4 bases and J lost 6; bases outside the gene matches: 10. This CDR3 comprises 15 residues. CDR1 and CDR2 from the germline V gene are SGHAT and FQNNGV. Points from the study as a whole: Nearly half of the spike-specific TCRs reportedly recognize variant regions that carry no mutations. It was only a handful of AZD1222 recipients who were seropositive at baseline.

The rearrangement uses TRBV11-2 and TRBJ2-7, with 9 bases matching TRBD1. The material sequenced was peripheral blood, taken on day 0 of MenACWY control vaccination. The sequence came from an adult in good health. The CDR3 region has the DNA TGTGCCAGCAGCTCGACCGGACAGGGGAGGGCCGAGCAGTACTTC. Protein: CASSSTGQGRAEQYF.